This T cell receptor beta chain was identified in a study of patients and donors after allogeneic stem cell transplantation. TCRdb analysed the RT-PCR reads with MiXCR anew, one entry per CDR3 protein. The data contain tens of thousands of distinct CDR3 sequences, about 44% of them singletons. The sample taken for sequencing was blood, either unsorted or a sorted T cell fraction (not recorded which). This receptor was identified in a human donor who was either an allogeneic HSCT recipient or a stem cell or donor lymphocyte infusion donor (not recorded which). It is not recorded whose cells these are; they may come from a transplant donor.

CDR3 residues: CASSSSETQYF. As DNA, the CDR3 is TGTGCCAGCAGTTCGAGCGAGACCCAGTACTTC. The chain links TRBV6-2 or TRBV6-3 to TRBJ2-5; D is undetermined. This CDR3 is 11 amino acids long. CDR1 MNHEY and CDR2 SVGEGT come from the germline V gene. V shed 4 bases and J shed 5 bases, with 5 bases lying between them.